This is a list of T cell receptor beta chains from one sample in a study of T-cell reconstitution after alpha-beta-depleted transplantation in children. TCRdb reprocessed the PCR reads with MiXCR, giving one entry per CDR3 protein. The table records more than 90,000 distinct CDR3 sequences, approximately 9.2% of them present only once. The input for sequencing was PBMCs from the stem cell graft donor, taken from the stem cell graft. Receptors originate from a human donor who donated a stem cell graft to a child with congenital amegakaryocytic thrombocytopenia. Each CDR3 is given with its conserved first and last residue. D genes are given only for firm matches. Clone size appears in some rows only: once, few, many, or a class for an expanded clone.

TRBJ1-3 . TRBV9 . CASSAGSGNTIYF TGTGCCAGCAGCGCGGGCTCTGGAAACACCATATATTTT
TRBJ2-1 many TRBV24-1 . CATSDSVWATRGGNEQFF TGTGCCACCAGTGATTCGGTGTGGGCGACTCGAGGTGGGAATGAGCAGTTCTTC
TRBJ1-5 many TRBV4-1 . CASSQDGAGGAGQPQHF TGCGCCAGCAGCCAAGATGGGGCGGGGGGCGCGGGGCAGCCCCAGCATTTT
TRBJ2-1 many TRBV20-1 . CSAYDPLPGLSFF TGCAGTGCCTACGACCCGTTGCCGGGACTCTCGTTCTTC
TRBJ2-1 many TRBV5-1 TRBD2 CASSLRGGGASYNEQFF TGCGCCAGCAGCTTGCGTGGCGGGGGGGCCTCCTACAATGAGCAGTTCTTC
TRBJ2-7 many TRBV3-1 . CASSQDFSRTEAEQYF TGTGCCAGCAGCCAAGATTTTAGTAGGACAGAGGCCGAGCAGTACTTC
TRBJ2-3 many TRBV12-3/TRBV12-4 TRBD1 CASSLGQGITDTQYF TGTGCCAGCAGTTTAGGACAGGGAATCACAGATACGCAGTATTTT
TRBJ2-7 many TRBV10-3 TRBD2 CAISTASGYEQYF TGTGCCATCAGCACGGCTAGCGGCTACGAGCAGTACTTC
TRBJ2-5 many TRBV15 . CATSRDLVETQYF TGTGCCACCAGCAGAGACCTAGTGGAGACCCAGTACTTC
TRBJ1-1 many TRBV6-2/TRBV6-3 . CASRKDGGTEAFF TGTGCCAGCAGAAAGGACGGGGGGACTGAAGCTTTCTTT
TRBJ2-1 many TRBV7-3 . CASSLQPSSNEQFF TGTGCCAGCAGCTTACAGCCTAGCAGCAATGAGCAGTTCTTC
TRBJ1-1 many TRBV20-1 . CSARDPRRNTEAFF TGCAGTGCTAGAGATCCCCGTAGGAACACTGAAGCTTTCTTT
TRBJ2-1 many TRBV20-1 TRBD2 CSAEGLAGLGGINEQFF TGCAGTGCTGAGGGACTAGCGGGTTTGGGGGGTATAAATGAGCAGTTCTTC
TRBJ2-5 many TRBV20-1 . CSASAPSVEETQYF TGCAGTGCTAGCGCCCCTAGCGTAGAAGAGACCCAGTACTTC
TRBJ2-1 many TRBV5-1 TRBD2 CASSLQRGDYNEQFF TGCGCCAGCAGCTTGCAGCGGGGGGATTACAATGAGCAGTTCTTC
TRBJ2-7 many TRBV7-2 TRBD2 CASKAEGLAGNYEQYF TGTGCCAGCAAAGCTGAGGGACTAGCGGGGAACTACGAGCAGTACTTC
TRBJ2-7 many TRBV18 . CASSPTGTSYEQYF TGTGCCAGCTCACCGACGGGGACCTCCTACGAGCAGTACTTC
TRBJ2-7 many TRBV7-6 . CASSSSAESLEQYF TGTGCCAGCAGCTCCTCCGCGGAGTCGCTTGAGCAGTACTTC
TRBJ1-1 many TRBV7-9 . CASSLALVTEAFF TGTGCCAGCAGCTTAGCTTTGGTTACTGAAGCTTTCTTT
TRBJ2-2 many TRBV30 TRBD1 CAWRPGGAVGELFF TGTGCCTGGAGGCCAGGGGGCGCAGTCGGGGAGCTGTTTTTT
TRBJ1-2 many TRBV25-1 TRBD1 CASSKGAAGYTF TGTGCCAGCAGTAAGGGGGCTGCAGGCTACACCTTC
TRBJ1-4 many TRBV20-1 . CSARDDPSNEKLFF TGCAGTGCTAGAGATGACCCCAGTAATGAAAAACTGTTTTTT
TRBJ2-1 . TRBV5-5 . CASSLSLGGTYNEQFF TGTGCCAGCAGCTTGTCACTGGGAGGAACCTACAATGAGCAGTTCTTC
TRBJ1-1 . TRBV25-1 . CASSAARTMNTEAFF TGTGCCAGCAGTGCCGCACGGACCATGAACACTGAAGCTTTCTTC
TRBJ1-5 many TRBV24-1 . CATSVDSNQPQHF TGTGCCACCAGTGTCGATAGCAATCAGCCCCAGCATTTT
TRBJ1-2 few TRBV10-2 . CASKSQGSRIYGYTF TGCGCCAGCAAATCACAGGGATCTAGAATCTATGGCTACACCTTC
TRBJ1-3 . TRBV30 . CAWGGRAFSGNTIYF TGTGCCTGGGGTGGCAGGGCCTTCTCTGGAAACACCATATATTTT
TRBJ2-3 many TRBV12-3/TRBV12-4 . CASSAGSVKDTQYF TGTGCCAGCAGTGCAGGGTCGGTCAAAGATACGCAGTATTTT
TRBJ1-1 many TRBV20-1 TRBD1 CSASIPPSGQAASF TGCAGTGCTAGCATTCCCCCATCTGGACAGGCGGCCTCGTTT
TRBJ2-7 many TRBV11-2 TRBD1 CASSPGTAYEQYF TGTGCCAGCAGCCCCGGGACAGCCTACGAGCAGTACTTC
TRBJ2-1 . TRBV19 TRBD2 CASSQSGGAVNEQFF TGTGCCAGTAGTCAGAGCGGGGGGGCCGTCAATGAGCAGTTCTTC
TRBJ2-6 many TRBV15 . CATSRDREAGANVLTF TGTGCCACCAGCAGAGATCGAGAAGCCGGGGCCAACGTCCTGACTTTC
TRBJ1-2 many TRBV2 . CASRKDGNYGYTF TGTGCCAGCAGGAAAGACGGGAACTATGGCTACACCTTC
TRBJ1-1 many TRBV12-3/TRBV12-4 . CASSRYLNTEAFF TGTGCCAGCAGCAGGTACTTGAACACTGAAGCTTTCTTT
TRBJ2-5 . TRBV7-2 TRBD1 CASSLGNRGETQYF TGTGCCAGCAGCTTAGGCAACAGGGGAGAGACCCAGTACTTC
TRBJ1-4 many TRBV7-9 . CASSWEGGPNEKLFF TGTGCCAGCAGCTGGGAGGGGGGGCCTAATGAAAAACTGTTTTTT
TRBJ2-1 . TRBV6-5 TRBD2 CASSYSRLAHNEQFF TGTGCCAGCAGTTACTCGAGACTAGCGCACAATGAGCAGTTCTTC
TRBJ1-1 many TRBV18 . CASSPVGAEAFF TGTGCCAGCTCACCTGTAGGGGCTGAAGCTTTCTTT
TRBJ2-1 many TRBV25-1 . CASSLAGSYNEQFF TGTGCCAGCAGTCTCGCGGGGTCATACAATGAGCAGTTCTTC